The rows below give T cell receptor beta chains drawn from one sample of a study of T-cell memory formation after mild COVID-19. MiXCR, run by TCRdb on the 5' RACE reads, gives a single entry per CDR3 protein. Here the sample spans some 250,000 distinct CDR3 sequences, approximately 9% being singletons. Sequencing used PBMCs or a T cell subset sorted from them (not recorded which). The receptors originated from a young man who had mild COVID-19 (a few samples of this study predate the infection). Cell type and time point are not known. Both conserved end residues are part of each CDR3. The order of the fields is J gene, clone size, D gene, V gene, CDR3 DNA, CDR3 protein. A D gene is named only where the DNA matches it firmly. A row's size may be missing; if present it is once, few, many or a size class.

j_gene: TRBJ2-1; abundance: NA; d_gene: NA; v_gene: TRBV5-8; CDR3nt: TGTGCCAGCAGTCCCAACCGGGACCCAGCCTACAATGAGCAGTTCTTC; CDR3aa: CASSPNRDPAYNEQFF
j_gene: TRBJ2-5; abundance: NA; d_gene: NA; v_gene: TRBV12-5; CDR3nt: TGTGCTAGTGGCCTAGACGAGACCCAGTACTTC; CDR3aa: CASGLDETQYF
j_gene: TRBJ1-5; abundance: few; d_gene: TRBD1; v_gene: TRBV6-1; CDR3nt: TGTGCCAGCAGTGGGTGGGGGGGACAGAAGAGTCAGCCCCAGCATTTT; CDR3aa: CASSGWGGQKSQPQHF
j_gene: TRBJ2-7; abundance: many; d_gene: TRBD1; v_gene: TRBV6-2/TRBV6-3; CDR3nt: TGTGCCAGCAGTTACCCGGGACAGGCTTTCCTTTCTTACGAGCAGTACTTC; CDR3aa: CASSYPGQAFLSYEQYF
j_gene: TRBJ1-6; abundance: many; d_gene: TRBD1; v_gene: TRBV6-5; CDR3nt: TGTGCCAGCAGACCGACAGGGAGGAATTCACCCCTCCACTTT; CDR3aa: CASRPTGRNSPLHF
j_gene: TRBJ2-3; abundance: few; d_gene: NA; v_gene: TRBV25-1; CDR3nt: TGTGCCAGCAGTACTCGAAGGAGGAGCACAGATACGCAGTATTTT; CDR3aa: CASSTRRRSTDTQYF
j_gene: TRBJ1-3; abundance: NA; d_gene: NA; v_gene: TRBV5-1; CDR3nt: TGCGCCACCAGTACAGGGACCTCTGGAAACACCATATATTTT; CDR3aa: CATSTGTSGNTIYF
j_gene: TRBJ1-1; abundance: many; d_gene: TRBD1; v_gene: TRBV4-3; CDR3nt: TGCGCCAGCAACGCCGGGACAGGAAACACTGAAGCTTTCTTT; CDR3aa: CASNAGTGNTEAFF
j_gene: TRBJ1-2; abundance: few; d_gene: NA; v_gene: TRBV28; CDR3nt: TGTGCCAGCAGGCAAGAATGGGGCTACACCTTC; CDR3aa: CASRQEWGYTF
j_gene: TRBJ2-3; abundance: few; d_gene: NA; v_gene: TRBV5-5; CDR3nt: TGTGCCAGCAGCTTTTTTCCCACAGATACGCAGTATTTT; CDR3aa: CASSFFPTDTQYF
j_gene: TRBJ1-1; abundance: NA; d_gene: NA; v_gene: TRBV4-3; CDR3nt: TGCGCCAGCAGCCAAGATGGGCGGGGGGACACTGAAGCTTTCTTT; CDR3aa: CASSQDGRGDTEAFF
j_gene: TRBJ2-1; abundance: NA; d_gene: TRBD2; v_gene: TRBV27; CDR3nt: TGTGCCAGCAGTGTCACTAGCGGGGTGTACAATGAGCAGTTCTTC; CDR3aa: CASSVTSGVYNEQFF
j_gene: TRBJ2-3; abundance: NA; d_gene: NA; v_gene: TRBV5-1; CDR3nt: TGCGCCAGCAGCTTGGAGGGTGCGGGGGCCGAGGATACGCAGTATTTT; CDR3aa: CASSLEGAGAEDTQYF
j_gene: TRBJ1-6; abundance: NA; d_gene: NA; v_gene: TRBV12-3/TRBV12-4; CDR3nt: TGTGCCAGCAGAAAGGGAGGGATAGGGTCACCCCTCCACTTT; CDR3aa: CASRKGGIGSPLHF
j_gene: TRBJ2-1; abundance: few; d_gene: NA; v_gene: TRBV3-1; CDR3nt: TGTGCCAGCAGCCAAGAAACGAGGGGTTTCCATGAGCAGTTCTTC; CDR3aa: CASSQETRGFHEQFF
j_gene: TRBJ2-2; abundance: NA; d_gene: TRBD2; v_gene: TRBV6-5; CDR3nt: TGTGCCAGCAGTTACCCATCTGCGGGGGGCTACACCGGGGAGCTGTTTTTT; CDR3aa: CASSYPSAGGYTGELFF
j_gene: TRBJ2-2; abundance: few; d_gene: NA; v_gene: TRBV11-2; CDR3nt: TGTGCCACCCAGCTTTGGGCCGGGGAGCTGTTTTTT; CDR3aa: CATQLWAGELFF
j_gene: TRBJ1-2; abundance: NA; d_gene: NA; v_gene: TRBV7-9; CDR3nt: TGTGCCAGCAGCTCCGACACGGTTATCTATGGCTACACCTTC; CDR3aa: CASSSDTVIYGYTF
j_gene: TRBJ2-4; abundance: many; d_gene: NA; v_gene: TRBV7-2; CDR3nt: TGTGCCAGCAGCTTAGATCAGGGCGGGGTATGGGCCAAAAACATTCAGTACTTC; CDR3aa: CASSLDQGGVWAKNIQYF
j_gene: TRBJ1-5; abundance: few; d_gene: TRBD1; v_gene: TRBV6-6; CDR3nt: TGTGCCAGCAAAGTTTCAGGGGGGTATCAGCCCCAGCATTTT; CDR3aa: CASKVSGGYQPQHF
j_gene: TRBJ2-7; abundance: many; d_gene: NA; v_gene: TRBV5-1; CDR3nt: TGCGCCAGCAGCTCGGGACATCTATCCGAGCAGTACTTC; CDR3aa: CASSSGHLSEQYF
j_gene: TRBJ2-7; abundance: NA; d_gene: NA; v_gene: TRBV21-1; CDR3nt: TGTGCCAGCAGCAAAGGCCTGTCGGGGAGCTCCTACGAGCAGTACTTC; CDR3aa: CASSKGLSGSSYEQYF
j_gene: TRBJ2-3; abundance: many; d_gene: NA; v_gene: TRBV5-5; CDR3nt: TGTGCCAGCAGGTCGGGGGACAGCCAAACAGATACGCAGTATTTT; CDR3aa: CASRSGDSQTDTQYF
j_gene: TRBJ1-1; abundance: NA; d_gene: TRBD1; v_gene: TRBV11-2; CDR3nt: TGTGCCAGCAGCCCAGTACCGGGACAGGGCAACACTGAAGCTTTCTTT; CDR3aa: CASSPVPGQGNTEAFF
j_gene: TRBJ1-5; abundance: many; d_gene: NA; v_gene: TRBV7-6; CDR3nt: TGTGCCAGCAGCGCTGGGACACTCCAGGGTCAGCCCCAGCATTTT; CDR3aa: CASSAGTLQGQPQHF
j_gene: TRBJ1-1; abundance: many; d_gene: NA; v_gene: TRBV12-3/TRBV12-4; CDR3nt: TGTGCCAGCAGTTGGGGGGGCGCGAACACTGAAGCTTTCTTT; CDR3aa: CASSWGGANTEAFF
j_gene: TRBJ1-6; abundance: NA; d_gene: TRBD1; v_gene: TRBV19; CDR3nt: TGTGCCAGTAGTGGGACAGCCTATTCACCCCTCCACTTT; CDR3aa: CASSGTAYSPLHF
j_gene: TRBJ2-1; abundance: few; d_gene: TRBD1; v_gene: TRBV25-1; CDR3nt: TGTGCCAGCAGTGCGACAGGGGGTAGGGATGAGCAGTTCTTC; CDR3aa: CASSATGGRDEQFF